Here is one T cell receptor (beta chain) with its context. What it binds is unknown. PCR primers comprised 60 Vbeta and 13 Jbeta primers. Assay used: immunoSEQ multiplex PCR; TCRdb lists only in-frame clones, some missing. The sample records roughly 160,000 clones, 70% to 80% being singletons. This CDR3 is built from 14 residues. V lost 5 bases and J lost 2; bases outside the gene matches: 2. Germline V gives CDR1 SNHLY, CDR2 FYNNEI. This sample was included in a study of cytomegalovirus exposure and HLA in healthy donors. Study findings and constraints: An analysis that came later showed most CMV-associated TCR beta chains appearing HLA-restricted. Common viral pathogens seemed, in a later analysis, to connect with several of the most significant clusters.

Sequenced sample: PBMCs. The gene calls are TRBV2 and TRBJ2-3, with 9 bases matching TRBD2. The sequence was collected from a man in his 60s in good health and CMV-seronegative. The CDR3 protein is CASSPSGNTDTQYF. CDR3 coding DNA: TGTGCCAGCAGTCCTAGCGGGAACACAGATACGCAGTATTTT.